This T cell receptor (beta chain) is drawn from a study of blood T cell repertoires in COVID-19 (dated by TCRdb to the early 2020s). Describing the broader study: Samples covering the acute and convalescent phases of COVID-19 were provided by collaborators in the United States, Italy and Spain. The material from the prospective study consisted of cDNA or gDNA derived from T cells, B-cell-depleted T cells, or PBMCs. Deeply sampled blood TCRbeta repertoires from subjects exposed to, actively infected with, or recovered from COVID-19 were included in the dataset. The repertoires were released in a freely available public database intended as a resource for research on the immune response to SARS-CoV-2. Samples came from the ongoing ImmuneRACE study (first 160 participants) plus 1,254 subjects from 6 global collaborators. Nearly every sample came with metadata listing a de-identified subject ID, COVID-19 status, age in years and sex. Where HLA class I and class II types were available, the types were taken from metadata supplied by the sample provider, not from assay-based typing. Results and caveats for the whole study, not just this receptor: How much clinical and demographic metadata was included differed by source and by participant, and the metadata was provided uncurated.

The immunoSEQ Assay, a bias-controlled multiplex PCR, was used to amplify TCRbeta CDR3 regions from genomic DNA. In the source study's methods: Within the assay, amplification of reference gene primers was used to estimate how many nucleated cells each sample contained. To quantify the absolute abundance of each unique TCRbeta CDR3 rearrangement, sequence reads were collapsed and filtered. For each sample, productive Simpson clonality was calculated as the square root of Simpson's diversity index over productive rearrangements. Not all clones reach the TCRdb copy of this immuneACCESS table, which keeps in-frame sequences only. Checked studies attribute under half of the gap to unresolved V genes and leave the rest unexplained. The V and J calls and clone size are taken from that table; D and trimming were inferred from the DNA. Across this sample there are roughly 42,000 clones, with about 90% seen only once. Roughly 3.1% of the sample goes to the ten largest clones.

Each collaborating institution followed its own protocols to collect whole blood in K2EDTA tubes. For TCRbeta analysis, collaborators shipped samples in one of three forms: frozen whole blood, isolated PBMCs, or DNA extracted from either of those sample types. As to this clone: It lacks a known antigen. No base qualities exist here, and no much larger clone lies one base off it.

The specimen was peripheral blood. The receptor was isolated from a man aged 45-65 years with active COVID-19.

At the DNA level, the sequence is TGTGCCAGCAAAGTCCAGACTAACATGAACACTGAAGCTTTCTTT. This codes for CASKVQTNMNTEAFF. The sequence links TRBV27 to TRBJ1-1; a confident D gene designation cannot be given. Taken from the germline V gene (reference sequence), the CDR1 and CDR2 loops are MNHEY and SMNVEV. The CDR3 contains 15 residues, cysteine and phenylalanine counted. Only CDR3 DNA remains: 45 bases, in frame from the first base. Relative to germline, V is 7 bases shorter and J is 0 bases shorter, with 15 bases between their ends.